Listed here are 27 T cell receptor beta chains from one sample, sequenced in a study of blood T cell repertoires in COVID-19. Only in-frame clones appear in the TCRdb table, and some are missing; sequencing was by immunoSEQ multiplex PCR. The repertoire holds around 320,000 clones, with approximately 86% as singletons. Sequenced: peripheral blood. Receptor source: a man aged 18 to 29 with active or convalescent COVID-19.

The CDR3 bases are TGTGCCGGGGGAGTGGTGGGAGGGCCCTACAATGAGCAGTTCTTC. It specifies CAGGVVGGPYNEQFF. The chain is built from TRBV28 and TRBJ2-1; TRBD2 matches 7 bases. The CDR3 covers 15 residues. J lost 2 bases, V lost 11 bases, and 12 bases had no gene match. Per germline, CDR1 MDHEN and CDR2 SYDVKM. Full variable domain (remainder filled in from reference TRBV28 and TRBJ2-1): DVKVTQSSRYLVKRTGEKVFLECVQDMDHENMFWYRQDPGLGLRLIYFSYDVKMKEKGDIPEGYSVSREKKERFSLILESASTNQTSMYLCAGGVVGGPYNEQFFGPGTRLTVL.

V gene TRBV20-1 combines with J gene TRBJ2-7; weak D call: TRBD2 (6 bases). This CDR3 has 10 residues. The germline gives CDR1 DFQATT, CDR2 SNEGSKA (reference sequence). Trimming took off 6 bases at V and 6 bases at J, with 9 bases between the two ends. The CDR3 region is CSAGGGEQYF. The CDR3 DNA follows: TGCAGTGCCGGGGGAGGCGAGCAGTACTTC.

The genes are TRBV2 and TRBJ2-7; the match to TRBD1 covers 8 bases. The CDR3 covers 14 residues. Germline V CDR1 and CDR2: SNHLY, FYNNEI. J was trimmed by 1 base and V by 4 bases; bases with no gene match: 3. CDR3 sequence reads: CASSAGTGSYEQYF. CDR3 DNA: TGTGCCAGCAGTGCCGGGACAGGATCCTACGAGCAGTACTTC.

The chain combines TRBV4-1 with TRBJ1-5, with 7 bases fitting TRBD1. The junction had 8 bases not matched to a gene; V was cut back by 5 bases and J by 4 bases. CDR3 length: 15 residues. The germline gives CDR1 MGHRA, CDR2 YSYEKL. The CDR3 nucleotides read TGCGCCAGCAGCGCCTGGACAGGAAGAAATCAGCCCCAGCATTTT. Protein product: CASSAWTGRNQPQHF.

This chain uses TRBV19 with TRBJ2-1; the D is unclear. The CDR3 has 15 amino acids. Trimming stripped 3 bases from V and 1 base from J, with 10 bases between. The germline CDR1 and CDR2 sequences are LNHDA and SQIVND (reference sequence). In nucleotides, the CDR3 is TGTGCCAGTAGTATCCGGTACGTTTCCTACAATGAGCAGTTCTTC. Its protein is CASSIRYVSYNEQFF.

The CDR3: CASRRDSPNSPLHF. In DNA, the CDR3 is TGTGCCAGCAGGAGGGACAGCCCCAATTCACCCCTCCACTTT. V and J are TRBV6-6 and TRBJ1-6; the match to TRBD1 covers 7 bases. The junction had 6 bases not matched to a gene; V was cut back by 6 bases and J by 7 bases. Germline CDR1 MNHNY, CDR2 SVGAGI (reference sequence). CDR3 size: 14 residues.

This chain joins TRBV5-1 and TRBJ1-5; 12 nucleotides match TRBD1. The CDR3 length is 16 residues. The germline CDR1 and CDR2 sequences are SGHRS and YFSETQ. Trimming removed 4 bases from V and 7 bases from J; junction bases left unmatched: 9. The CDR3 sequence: CASSMGTGGSPQPQHF. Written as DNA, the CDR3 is TGCGCCAGCAGCATGGGGACAGGGGGCTCTCCCCAGCCCCAGCATTTT.

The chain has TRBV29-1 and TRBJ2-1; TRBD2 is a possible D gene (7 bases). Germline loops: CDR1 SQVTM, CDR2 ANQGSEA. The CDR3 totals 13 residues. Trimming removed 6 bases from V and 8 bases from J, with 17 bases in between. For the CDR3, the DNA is TGCAGCGTCCGACGGGGGGCACACGATGAGCAGTTCTTC. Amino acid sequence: CSVRRGAHDEQFF.

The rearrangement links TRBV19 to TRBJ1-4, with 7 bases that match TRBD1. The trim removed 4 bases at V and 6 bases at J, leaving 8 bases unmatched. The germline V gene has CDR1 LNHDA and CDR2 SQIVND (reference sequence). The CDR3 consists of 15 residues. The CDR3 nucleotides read TGTGCCAGTAGTAACCCCGCTACAGGGGATGAAAAACTGTTTTTT. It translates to CASSNPATGDEKLFF.

The CDR3 nucleotides are TGTGCCAGCAGCCTGCGGCCGAACACTGAAGCTTTCTTT. The encoded protein is CASSLRPNTEAFF. V usage is TRBV7-7 and J usage is TRBJ1-1; D is unresolved. The CDR3 sequence is 13 residues long. Germline CDR1 is SSHAT and CDR2 is FNYEAQ (reference sequence). The ends were cut back, 5 bases at V and 1 base at J, with 8 bases in the middle. Drawing the rest from reference TRBV7-7 and TRBJ1-1, the complete variable domain is GAGVSQSPRYKVTKRGQDVTLRCDPISSHATLYWYQQALGQGPEFLTYFNYEAQPDKSGLPSDRFSAERPEGSISTLTIQRTEQRDSAMYRCASSLRPNTEAFFGQGTRLTVV.

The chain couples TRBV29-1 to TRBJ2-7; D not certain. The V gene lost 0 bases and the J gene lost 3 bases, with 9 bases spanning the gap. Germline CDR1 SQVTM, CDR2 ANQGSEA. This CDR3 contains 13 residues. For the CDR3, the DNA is TGCAGCGTTGAAGACCCCGGGTACTACGAGCAGTACTTC. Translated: CSVEDPGYYEQYF.

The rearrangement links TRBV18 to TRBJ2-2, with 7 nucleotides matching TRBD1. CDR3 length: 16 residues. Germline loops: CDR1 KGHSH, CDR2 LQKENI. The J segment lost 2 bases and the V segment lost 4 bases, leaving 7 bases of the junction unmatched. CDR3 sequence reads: CASSLSGTENTGELFF. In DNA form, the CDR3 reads TGTGCCAGCTCACTTTCCGGGACAGAAAACACCGGGGAGCTGTTTTTT.

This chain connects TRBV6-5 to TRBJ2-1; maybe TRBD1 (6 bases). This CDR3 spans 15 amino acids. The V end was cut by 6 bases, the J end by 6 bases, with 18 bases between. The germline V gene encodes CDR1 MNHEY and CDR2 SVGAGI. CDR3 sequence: CASSRLGAGSNEQFF. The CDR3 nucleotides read TGTGCCAGCAGCCGCCTGGGGGCCGGCTCCAATGAGCAGTTCTTC.

Here the CDR3 DNA reads TGTGCCAGCAGTTACGTGGCAGGGGGCCGCGGATACGAAAAACTGTTTTTT. Its protein is CASSYVAGGRGYEKLFF. The V call is TRBV6-2 or TRBV6-3, the J call TRBJ1-4; TRBD1 matches 8 bases. CDR1 and CDR2 from the germline V gene are MNHEY and SVGEGT. The CDR3 is 17 residues long. The V gene end was trimmed by 2 bases and the J gene end by 8 bases; junction bases not matched to a gene: 13.

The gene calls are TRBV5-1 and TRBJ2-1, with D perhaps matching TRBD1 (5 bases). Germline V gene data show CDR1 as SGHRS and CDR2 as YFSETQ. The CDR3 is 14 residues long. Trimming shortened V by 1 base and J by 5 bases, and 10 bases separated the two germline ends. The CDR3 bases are TGCGCCAGCAGCTTGCAGGGCCCCCACAATGAGCAGTTCTTC. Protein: CASSLQGPHNEQFF. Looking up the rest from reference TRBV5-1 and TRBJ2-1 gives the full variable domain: KAGVTQTPRYLIKTRGQQVTLSCSPISGHRSVSWYQQTPGQGLQFLFEYFSETQRNKGNFPGRFSGRQFSNSRSEMNVSTLELGDSALYLCASSLQGPHNEQFFGPGTRLTVL.

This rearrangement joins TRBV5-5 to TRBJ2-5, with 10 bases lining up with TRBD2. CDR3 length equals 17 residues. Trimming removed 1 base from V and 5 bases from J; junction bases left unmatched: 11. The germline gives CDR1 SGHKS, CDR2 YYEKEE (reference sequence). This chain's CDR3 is CASSLSLAGASRETQYF. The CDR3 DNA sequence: TGTGCCAGCAGCTTGAGCCTAGCGGGGGCTTCGCGGGAGACCCAGTACTTC.

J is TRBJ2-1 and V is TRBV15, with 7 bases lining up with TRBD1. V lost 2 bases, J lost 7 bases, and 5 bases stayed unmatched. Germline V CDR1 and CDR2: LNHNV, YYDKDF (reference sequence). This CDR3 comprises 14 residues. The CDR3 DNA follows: TGTGCCACCAGCAGACAACAGGGGAATAATGAGCAGTTCTTC. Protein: CATSRQQGNNEQFF.

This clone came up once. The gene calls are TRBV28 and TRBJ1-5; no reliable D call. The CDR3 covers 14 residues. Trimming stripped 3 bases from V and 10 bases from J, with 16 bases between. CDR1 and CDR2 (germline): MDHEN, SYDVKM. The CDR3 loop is CASSLSRPSFPQHF. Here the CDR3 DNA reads TGTGCCAGCAGTTTGTCCAGGCCCTCGTTCCCCCAGCATTTT. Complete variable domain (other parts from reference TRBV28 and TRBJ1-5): DVKVTQSSRYLVKRTGEKVFLECVQDMDHENMFWYRQDPGLGLRLIYFSYDVKMKEKGDIPEGYSVSREKKERFSLILESASTNQTSMYLCASSLSRPSFPQHFGDGTRLSIL.

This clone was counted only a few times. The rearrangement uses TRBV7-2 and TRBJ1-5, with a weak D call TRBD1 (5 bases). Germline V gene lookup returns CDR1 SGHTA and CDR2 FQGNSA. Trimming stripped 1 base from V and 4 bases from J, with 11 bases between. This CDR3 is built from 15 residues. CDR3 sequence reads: CASSLGPGENQPQHF. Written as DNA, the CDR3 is TGTGCCAGCAGCTTAGGCCCGGGGGAAAATCAGCCCCAGCATTTT.

CDR3 in amino acids: CASSEQGNYGYTF. CDR3 coding DNA: TGTGCCAGCAGTGAACAGGGGAACTATGGCTACACCTTC. This chain connects TRBV6-1 to TRBJ1-2; perhaps TRBD1 as D (6 bases). Trimming cost V 2 bases and J 2 bases, with 6 bases left between them. Germline V lookup: CDR1 MNHNS, CDR2 SASEGT. There are 13 residues in the CDR3.

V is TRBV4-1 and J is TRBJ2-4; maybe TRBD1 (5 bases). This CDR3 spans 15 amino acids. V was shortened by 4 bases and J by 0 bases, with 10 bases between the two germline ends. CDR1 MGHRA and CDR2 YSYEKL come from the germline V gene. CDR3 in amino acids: CASSLRQLAKNIQYF. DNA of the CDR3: TGCGCCAGCAGCCTTCGACAGCTAGCCAAAAACATTCAGTACTTC.

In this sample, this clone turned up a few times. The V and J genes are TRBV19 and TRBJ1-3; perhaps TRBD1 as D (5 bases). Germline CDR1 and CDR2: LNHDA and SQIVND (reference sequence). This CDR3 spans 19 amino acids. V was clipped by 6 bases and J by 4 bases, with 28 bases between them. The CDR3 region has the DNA TGTGCCAGTAGCCCCAATAGATTAATCGGACACCCGAGGGGAAACACCATATATTTT. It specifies CASSPNRLIGHPRGNTIYF.

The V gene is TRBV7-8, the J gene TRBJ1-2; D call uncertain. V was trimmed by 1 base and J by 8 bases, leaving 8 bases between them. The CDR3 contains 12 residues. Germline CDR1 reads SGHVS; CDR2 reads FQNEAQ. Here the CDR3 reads CASSLVRGGYTF. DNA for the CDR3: TGTGCCAGCAGCTTAGTCCGGGGAGGCTACACCTTC.

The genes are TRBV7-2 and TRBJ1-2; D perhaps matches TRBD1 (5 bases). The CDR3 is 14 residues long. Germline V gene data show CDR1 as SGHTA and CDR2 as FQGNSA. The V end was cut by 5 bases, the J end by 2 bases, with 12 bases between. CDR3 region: CASSPDTGNYGYTF. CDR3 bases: TGTGCCAGCAGCCCAGATACAGGAAACTATGGCTACACCTTC.

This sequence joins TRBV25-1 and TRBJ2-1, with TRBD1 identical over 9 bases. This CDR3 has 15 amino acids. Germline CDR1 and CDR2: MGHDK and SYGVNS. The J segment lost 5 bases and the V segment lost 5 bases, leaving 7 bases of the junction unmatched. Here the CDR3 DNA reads TGTGCCAGCAGTTTTTCTCGGACAGGGGACAATGAGCAGTTCTTC. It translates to CASSFSRTGDNEQFF.

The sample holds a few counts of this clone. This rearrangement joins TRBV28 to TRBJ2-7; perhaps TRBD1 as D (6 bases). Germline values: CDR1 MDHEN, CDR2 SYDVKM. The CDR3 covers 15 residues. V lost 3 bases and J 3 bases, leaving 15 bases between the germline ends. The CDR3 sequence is CASSFLQGARYEQYF. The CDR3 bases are TGTGCCAGCAGTTTTTTACAGGGTGCTCGCTACGAGCAGTACTTC.

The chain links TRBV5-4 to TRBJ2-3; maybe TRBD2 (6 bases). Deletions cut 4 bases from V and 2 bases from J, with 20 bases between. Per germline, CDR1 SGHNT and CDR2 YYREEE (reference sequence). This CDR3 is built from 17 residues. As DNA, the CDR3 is TGTGCCAGCAGCACTCACCGGGACTCCCTGTCCACAGATACGCAGTATTTT. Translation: CASSTHRDSLSTDTQYF.